The present T cell receptor beta chain was sequenced within a study of blood T cell repertoires in COVID-19. About the study: The analysed material was cDNA or gDNA that came from T cells, B-cell-depleted T cells, or PBMCs.

Sequenced by immunoSEQ multiplex PCR; TCRdb stores in-frame clones only, minus some. Of about 120,000 clones in the sample, about 85% were seen once. In its sample, this clone is medium-sized. Sequencing was performed on peripheral blood. This TCR derives from a man aged 55-75 years with acute or convalescent COVID-19.

The CDR3 sequence is CSVLGTSGNYEQYF. The CDR3 nucleotides read TGCAGCGTCCTCGGGACTAGCGGAAACTACGAGCAGTACTTC. The genes are TRBV29-1 and TRBJ2-7; 11 nucleotides line up with TRBD2. The CDR3 contains 14 residues. The germline gives CDR1 SQVTM, CDR2 ANQGSEA. Losses at the gene ends were 6 bases for V and 3 bases for J; bases not matched to a gene: 7.